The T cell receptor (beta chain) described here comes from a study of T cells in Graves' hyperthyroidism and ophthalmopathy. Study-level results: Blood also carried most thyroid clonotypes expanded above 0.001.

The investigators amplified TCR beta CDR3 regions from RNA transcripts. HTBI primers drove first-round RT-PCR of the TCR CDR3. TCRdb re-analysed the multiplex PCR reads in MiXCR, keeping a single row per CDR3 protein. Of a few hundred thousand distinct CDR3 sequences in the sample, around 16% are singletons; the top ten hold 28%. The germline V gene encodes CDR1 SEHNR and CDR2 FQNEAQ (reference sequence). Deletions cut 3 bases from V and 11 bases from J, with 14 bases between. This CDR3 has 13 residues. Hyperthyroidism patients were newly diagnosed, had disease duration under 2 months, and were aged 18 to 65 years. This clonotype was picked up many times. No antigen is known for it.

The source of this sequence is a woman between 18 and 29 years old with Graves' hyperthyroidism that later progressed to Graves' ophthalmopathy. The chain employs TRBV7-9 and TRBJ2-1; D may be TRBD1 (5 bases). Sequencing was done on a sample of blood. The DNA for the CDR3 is TGTGCCAGCAGCTTTGGTACAGGAGCCCAGCAGTTCTTC. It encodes CASSFGTGAQQFF.